Sequencing of this T cell receptor (beta chain) was carried out in a study of T cells in tuberculosis. Overall study context: Sequenced TCRs come from CD1B-GMM tetramer-binding T cells. Samples predate treatment or fall within its first 7 days. Study-wide results and limits: Smaller alpha distances in active tuberculosis partly reflected shorter CDR3-alpha lengths.

The trim removed 0 bases at V and 9 bases at J, leaving 8 bases unmatched. Per germline, CDR1 SGHDT and CDR2 YYEEEE. This CDR3 is 16 amino acids long. On this clone itself: Its specificity is not known.

The time point: new active TB diagnosis, blood taken before or within 7 days of starting treatment. Unsorted cryopreserved PBMC were sequenced, averaging around 100,000 T cells per clinical donor. Here immunoSEQ multiplex PCR was the method, and the copy in TCRdb shows in-frame clones only, minus some. The sample lists some 31,000 clones; around 86% were seen once. The rearrangement uses TRBV5-6 and TRBJ2-1, with 11 bases matching TRBD2. The sequencing here drew on PBMCs, taken at tuberculosis diagnosis. This receptor was taken from an adult with tuberculosis. The CDR3 DNA sequence: TGTGCCAGCAGCTTGGTGATAGCGGGGGGGCCGGGTGAGCAGTTCTTC. Its protein is CASSLVIAGGPGEQFF.